The clone carrying this TCR beta chain was seen only a few times. Its antigen is not identified. This sample was taken from a study of cytomegalovirus exposure and HLA in healthy donors. From germline, CDR1 is SGHTA and CDR2 FQGTGA. This CDR3 comprises 16 residues. Trimming cost V 5 bases and J 5 bases, with 18 bases left between them. Amplification used 60 Vbeta primers and 13 Jbeta primers. Repertoires were generated with immunoSEQ multiplex PCR, while TCRdb's copy carries only in-frame clones and drops some. The profile shows about 89,000 clones, 85% of them singletons. Study-wide points: Several of the most significant clusters appeared linked to common viral pathogens, based on a later analysis. Cytomegalovirus-associated status was assigned to 150 to 200 TCR beta chains.

This TCR was recovered from a man aged 40-49 years in good health and CMV-seropositive. The sample consisted of PBMCs. This chain uses TRBV7-3 with TRBJ1-4; TRBD1 is a possible D gene (5 bases). CDR3 residues: CASSPGGASGNEKLFF. The CDR3 DNA is TGTGCCAGCAGCCCTGGAGGGGCCAGCGGGAATGAAAAACTGTTTTTT.